This record covers a single T cell receptor (beta chain). This record belongs to a study of human T cells and chemical hapten exposure. The time point: pre-sensitization, week 0. Regarding treatment: therapeutic diphenylcyclopropenone sensitization with weekly scalp DPC. Donors were 18 to 70-year-old alopecia patients suitable for DPC. A single record per CDR3 protein comes from TCRdb applying MiXCR to the RACE reads. The table has over 70,000 distinct CDR3 sequences, about 15% seen once; the top ten hold 3.5% to 6%. The sequence was obtained from a woman aged 50 to 60 with alopecia areata. Some clones in this sample may be carry-over from other donors' samples. The material was whole blood, obtained in connection with sensitization to the hapten diphenylcyclopropenone (DPC).

The CDR3 sequence is CASSAQGHYGYTF. CDR3 sequence (DNA): TGTGCCAGCAGCGCACAGGGCCACTATGGCTACACCTTC. The V gene is TRBV6-5, the J gene TRBJ1-2; D perhaps matches TRBD1 (6 bases). Germline CDR1 MNHEY, CDR2 SVGAGI. Trimming left V 6 bases short and J 3 bases short, with 11 bases between. This CDR3 has 13 residues.